This T cell receptor beta chain appears in the sequencing data of a study of monozygotic twins with inflammatory bowel disease. The study's findings and limits: Comparison of concordant versus discordant twins revealed no difference in repertoire similarity, possibly due to limited power.

CDR1 is WSHSY, CDR2 SAAADI, per germline. The CDR3 extends over 16 amino acids. Regarding this clonotype: Its specificity is not known.

Both TCRalpha and TCRbeta cDNA were subjected to two nested PCRs lasting about 17 and 10 cycles. From its re-call of the 5' RACE reads, TCRdb lists each CDR3 protein once, without DNA. The table for this sample gives 300,000 to 350,000 distinct CDR3 sequences. The sample was blood. This receptor was taken from a human donor with ulcerative colitis or Crohn's disease, or a healthy co-twin of an affected twin (not recorded which). V and J are TRBV10-2 and TRBJ2-7; TCRdb reports TRBD2, a call that lacks DNA to check it against. CDR3 amino acids: CASSESPFKAPYEQYF.